The 11 T cell receptor beta chains reported below all come from one sample, sequenced in a study of T cells in Graves' hyperthyroidism and ophthalmopathy. Amplification of TCR beta CDR3 regions was performed using RNA transcripts as template. First-round RT-PCR targeting the TCR CDR3 was performed with the HTBI primer set. MiXCR, applied by TCRdb to the multiplex PCR reads, yields one record per CDR3 protein. This sample has a few hundred thousand distinct CDR3 sequences, with under 20% found just once. The specimen sequenced was blood. The source is a woman between 18 and 30 years old with Graves' hyperthyroidism.

V gene TRBV6-5 combines with J gene TRBJ1-1; D uncertain. V dropped 0 bases and J dropped 3 bases, with 8 bases sitting between them. CDR1 is MNHEY and CDR2 is SVGAGI in the germline V gene. The CDR3 sequence is 14 residues long. The DNA for the CDR3 is TGTGCCAGCAGTTACTCGAGCGCCGACACTGAAGCTTTCTTT. Its translation is CASSYSSADTEAFF.

This clonotype was found once. The chain employs TRBV6-1 and TRBJ1-5; weak D call: TRBD1 (6 bases). CDR1 and CDR2 (germline): MNHNS, SASEGT. The V and J ends lost 7 bases and 6 bases respectively, with 13 bases between them. The CDR3 loop spans 13 amino acids. The CDR3 sequence is CASTQKGGQPQHF. The CDR3, as DNA: TGTGCCAGCACCCAAAAGGGGGGTCAGCCCCAGCATTTT.

The V call is TRBV28, the J call TRBJ2-2; 7 bases line up with TRBD1. The CDR3 totals 16 residues. After removal of 6 bases from V and 2 bases from J, the junction contained 9 bases not matched to a gene. The germline gives CDR1 MDHEN, CDR2 SYDVKM. The CDR3 spells CASSPPGTANTGELFF. CDR3 nucleotides: TGTGCCAGCAGCCCCCCCGGGACAGCTAACACCGGGGAGCTGTTTTTT. Using reference TRBV28 and TRBJ2-2 for the parts outside the CDR3, the full variable domain is DVKVTQSSRYLVKRTGEKVFLECVQDMDHENMFWYRQDPGLGLRLIYFSYDVKMKEKGDIPEGYSVSREKKERFSLILESASTNQTSMYLCASSPPGTANTGELFFGEGSRLTVL.

This clonotype appeared a few times. The gene calls are TRBV18 and TRBJ2-7; TRBD2 aligns across 8 bases. Germline CDR1 is KGHSH and CDR2 is LQKENI. V trimming: 3 bases; J trimming: 6 bases; junction bases outside the gene matches: 7. The CDR3 has 14 amino acids. This chain's CDR3 is CASSPGTRGFEQYF. Written as DNA, the CDR3 is TGTGCCAGCTCACCGGGGACTAGAGGTTTCGAGCAGTACTTC. Looking up the rest from reference TRBV18 and TRBJ2-7 gives the full variable domain: NAGVMQNPRHLVRRRGQEARLRCSPMKGHSHVYWYRQLPEEGLKFMVYLQKENIIDESGMPKERFSAEFPKEGPSILRIQQVVRGDSAAYFCASSPGTRGFEQYFGPGTRLTVT.

This clonotype was counted many times. V usage is TRBV18 and J usage is TRBJ2-7; 10 nucleotides align to TRBD1. The CDR3 runs 14 residues. Germline CDR1 KGHSH, CDR2 LQKENI. With V trimmed by 3 bases and J by 7 bases, 6 bases remained unmatched. In nucleotides, the CDR3 is TGTGCCAGCTCACCTAGACAGGGGGCAGGGGAGCAGTACTTC. This codes for CASSPRQGAGEQYF.

Ten or more counts support this clonotype. The V and J genes are TRBV27 and TRBJ1-2, with 10 bases fitting TRBD1. V lost 4 bases and J lost 0; bases outside the gene matches: 2. The V gene's germline CDR1 is MNHEY and CDR2 SMNVEV (reference sequence). The CDR3 totals 15 residues. Here the CDR3 reads CASSSGTGANYGYTF. CDR3 coding DNA: TGTGCCAGCAGTTCCGGGACAGGGGCTAACTATGGCTACACCTTC.

This clonotype was seen only a few times. V is TRBV11-2 and J is TRBJ2-7; 9 nucleotides match TRBD1. In germline, CDR1 is SGHAT, CDR2 FQNNGV. This CDR3 contains 15 residues. V lost 7 bases to trimming and J lost 2 bases; unmatched junction nucleotides: 9. The CDR3 protein is CASTTGGQGPYEQYF. The CDR3 DNA sequence: TGTGCCAGCACCACCGGGGGACAGGGCCCCTACGAGCAGTACTTC.

This clonotype was counted a few times. J is TRBJ1-4 and V is TRBV6-1; D unclear. From germline, CDR1 is MNHNS and CDR2 SASEGT. This CDR3 has 12 residues. V shed 8 bases and J shed 11 bases, with 15 bases lying between them. The CDR3 sequence: CASAPAVEKLFF. DNA for the CDR3: TGTGCCAGCGCTCCGGCAGTGGAGAAACTGTTTTTT.

This clonotype was seen a handful of times. The V call is TRBV3-1, the J call TRBJ1-2; maybe TRBD1 (6 bases). V was pared by 0 bases and J by 4 bases, with 12 bases between. CDR3 length: 15 amino acids. Germline CDR1 and CDR2: LGHDT and YNNKEL (reference sequence). As DNA, the CDR3 is TGTGCCAGCAGCCAAGATGGAGGGGGAAGCTATGGCTACACCTTC. It yields the protein CASSQDGGGSYGYTF.

The chain links TRBV6-5 to TRBJ2-7; TRBD1 is a possible D gene (6 bases). V lost 4 bases to trimming and J lost 2 bases, with 15 bases between them. The CDR3 sequence is 15 residues long. Germline V lookup: CDR1 MNHEY, CDR2 SVGAGI. The CDR3 DNA reads TGTGCCAGCAGTTCTGTCTCGACAGGCACCTACGAGCAGTACTTC. Translating gives CASSSVSTGTYEQYF.

This clonotype was found many times. Here the CDR3 reads CATGQGKGGYTF. The DNA of the CDR3 is TGTGCCACGGGGCAGGGAAAAGGTGGCTACACCTTC. This sequence joins TRBV12-3 or TRBV12-4 and TRBJ1-2; possibly TRBD1 for D (5 bases). Trimming removed 10 bases from V and 7 bases from J, with 16 bases in between. The CDR3 runs to 12 residues.